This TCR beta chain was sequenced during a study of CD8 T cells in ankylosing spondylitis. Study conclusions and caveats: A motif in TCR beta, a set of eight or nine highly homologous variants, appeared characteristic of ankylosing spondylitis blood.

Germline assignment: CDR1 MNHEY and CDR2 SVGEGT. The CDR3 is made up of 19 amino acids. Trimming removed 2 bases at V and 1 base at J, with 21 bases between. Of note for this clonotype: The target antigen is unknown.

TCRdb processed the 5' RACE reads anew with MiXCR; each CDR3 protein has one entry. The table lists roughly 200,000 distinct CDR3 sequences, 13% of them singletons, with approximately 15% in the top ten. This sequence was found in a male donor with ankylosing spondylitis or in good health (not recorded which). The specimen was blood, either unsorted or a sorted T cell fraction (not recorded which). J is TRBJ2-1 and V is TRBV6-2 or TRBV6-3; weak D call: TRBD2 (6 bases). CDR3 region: CASSYPLGPRGQSYNEQFF. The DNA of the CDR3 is TGTGCCAGCAGTTACCCCTTGGGCCCGCGGGGCCAATCCTACAATGAGCAGTTCTTC.